This entry features one TCR beta chain sequence. Its matching antigen is unknown. The CDR3 runs to 19 residues. Germline CDR1 reads SGHTA; CDR2 reads FQGNSA. V shed 7 bases and J shed 2 bases, with 27 bases lying between them. This sample is drawn from a study of vaccination effects on CD4 cells after COVID-19. Study overall: The median interval between the second dose and post-vaccine sampling was 72 days. Study results and limitations: Sampling in the study covered few convalescent patients and included no early post-infection timepoints.

Under the ViraFEST assay, PBMC were stimulated with viral peptide pools so that antigen-specific CD4+ T cells expanded. Sequencing was performed afterwards. Cultured cells yielded isolated CD4+ T cells after around 10 days. The participants, recipients of two vaccine doses, got either BNT162b2 or mRNA-1273. Under 2.5 million PBMC were seeded per well and grown in the presence of about 9.5 IU/ml IL-2 and about 10 ug/ml peptides. On days 3 and 7, fresh IL-2 medium replaced half the medium. The data were produced by immunoSEQ multiplex PCR, yet TCRdb's version contains in-frame clones alone and is incomplete. This table holds approximately 24,000 clones, 60% to 85% found once.

J is TRBJ1-5 and V is TRBV7-2; weak D call: TRBD1 (5 bases). The sequence derives from a human donor who received a COVID-19 vaccine. The sample consisted of CD4+ T cells from PBMCs cultured with HCoV-NL63 spike peptides, taken after COVID-19 vaccination. The CDR3 DNA reads as TGTGCCAGCACCCCAAAACCCAAACAGGTGGCGCCCGGCAATCAGCCCCAGCATTTT. It codes for CASTPKPKQVAPGNQPQHF.